This note documents a single TCR beta chain sequence. Germline V gene lookup returns CDR1 MDHEN and CDR2 SYDVKM. V lost 2 bases to trimming and J lost 6 bases, with 16 bases between them. The CDR3 sequence is 15 residues long. This record belongs to a study of blood T cell repertoires in COVID-19. At the level of the study: The United States, Italy and Spain were the sources of the acute and convalescent COVID-19 samples. Nucleic acid was either cDNA or gDNA, and it came from T cells, B-cell-depleted T cells, or PBMCs.

Per the original data handling: Using reference gene primer amplification, nucleated cell counts were estimated. Assay: immunoSEQ multiplex PCR; the TCRdb copy retains only in-frame clones and omits some. V and J calls plus clone size are reproduced from that table; the DNA served to infer D and trimming. The sample lists 25,000 to 40,000 clones, 90% seen once, with roughly 1% in the top ten. V is TRBV28 and J is TRBJ1-1; TRBD1 is a possible D gene (5 bases). The sample comprised peripheral blood. The receptor's source is a man between 65 and 79 years old with active or convalescent COVID-19. The CDR3 DNA follows: TGTGCCAGCAGTTTAGAAGACAGCCCCAGGGCTGAAGCTTTCTTT. It is translated as CASSLEDSPRAEAFF.